A single sample is the source of the 19 T cell receptor beta chains below, sequenced in a study of vaccination and CD4 T cells after COVID-19. Specified treatment: roughly 10-day PBMC culture with coronavirus spike peptide pools or control peptides (ViraFEST assay). Those CD4+ T cells from the unexposed donor predate the COVID-19 pandemic (2011-2018). Sequence data for DNA of cultured CD4+ T cells were generated by the Oncomine TCR Beta short-read assay. MiXCR was run by TCRdb on the PCR reads, yielding one entry per CDR3 protein. The table includes 5,000 to 7,500 distinct CDR3 sequences, about 35% detected once. Which antigens these TCRs recognize remains unknown. Sequencing input: CD4+ T cells from blood, cultured in vitro. These receptors all come from a human donor in good health.

The sample holds a few counts of this clonotype. The rearrangement uses TRBV20-1 and TRBJ1-2; D is undetermined. The CDR3 is made up of 11 amino acids. The ends were cut back, 6 bases at V and 4 bases at J, with 9 bases in the middle. The germline V gene encodes CDR1 DFQATT and CDR2 SNEGSKA (reference sequence). The CDR3 sequence is CSASPGYGYTF. The CDR3 DNA reads TGCAGTGCGTCCCCAGGCTATGGCTACACCTTC.

The CDR3 bases are TGTGCCAGCAGCCAACAGGGCGCCTACGAGCAGTACTTC. This sequence encodes CASSQQGAYEQYF. The chain employs TRBV7-2 and TRBJ2-7, with D tentatively TRBD1 (6 bases). From germline, CDR1 is SGHTA and CDR2 FQGNSA. This CDR3 spans 13 amino acids. V was clipped by 5 bases and J by 2 bases, with 10 bases between them.

The gene calls are TRBV27 and TRBJ1-5; D remains ambiguous. Trimming stripped 2 bases from V and 4 bases from J, with 9 bases between. CDR1 is MNHEY, CDR2 SMNVEV, per germline (reference sequence). The CDR3 length is 14 residues. CDR3 DNA: TGTGCCAGCAGTTTAAGGACGGAAAATCAGCCCCAGCATTTT. Its translation: CASSLRTENQPQHF.

For the CDR3, the DNA is TGCAGCGTTGGTCGGGGGGCGATGGGGGGAGAGCAGTACTTC. This sequence encodes CSVGRGAMGGEQYF. The chain recombines TRBV29-1 with TRBJ2-7, with a possible D match to TRBD2 (7 bases). Trimming left V 4 bases short and J 7 bases short, with 20 bases between. The CDR3 runs 14 residues. The germline V gene has CDR1 SQVTM and CDR2 ANQGSEA.

CDR3 nucleotide sequence: TGTGCCAGCAGTTTAAATGCGGGGCGGGCTTTCTTT. Protein: CASSLNAGRAFF. The rearrangement links TRBV12-3 or TRBV12-4 to TRBJ1-1, with TRBD1 as a possible D gene (5 bases). The V end lost 2 bases, the J end lost 11 bases, and 12 bases lay between the germline ends. This CDR3 is built from 12 residues.

The chain has TRBV6-1 and TRBJ1-1; weak D call: TRBD1 (5 bases). The V end was cut by 7 bases, the J end by 5 bases, with 17 bases between. The germline V gene has CDR1 MNHNS and CDR2 SASEGT. The CDR3 has 14 amino acids. CDR3 in amino acids: CASKGPGTLTEAFF. The DNA of the CDR3 is TGTGCCAGCAAAGGCCCAGGGACTTTAACTGAAGCTTTCTTT.

This clonotype was picked up a small number of times. Written as DNA, the CDR3 is TGTGCCAGCAGTTTCCAGGGGGAAGCAGATACGCAGTATTTT. Its protein product is CASSFQGEADTQYF. The rearrangement joins TRBV27 to TRBJ2-3; TRBD1 matches at 7 bases. There are 14 residues in the CDR3. After removal of 3 bases from V and 4 bases from J, the junction contained 4 bases not matched to a gene. The germline V gene has CDR1 MNHEY and CDR2 SMNVEV (reference sequence).

This clonotype has more than one count but fewer than ten. The chain uses TRBV7-3 and TRBJ2-2, with D unclear. The CDR3 has 13 residues. Germline V gene sequence: CDR1 SGHTA, CDR2 FQGTGA. Trimming left V 5 bases short and J 6 bases short, with 10 bases between. The CDR3: CASSPIRSGELFF. CDR3 DNA sequence: TGTGCCAGCAGCCCTATCCGCTCCGGGGAGCTGTTTTTT.

As concerns this clonotype: A junction end diverges from the germline sequence, so it may reflect a read error. The chain couples TRBV7-9 to TRBJ1-2, with a possible D match to TRBD1 (5 bases). Looked up from germline, CDR1 is SEHNR and CDR2 is FQNEAQ (reference sequence). This CDR3 has 12 amino acids. The CDR3 sequence: CASSPQYAQVIF. CDR3 nucleotides: TGTGCCAGCAGCCCACAATATGCACAGGTCATCTTC.

This clonotype rates as medium-sized. J is TRBJ2-2 and V is TRBV27, with D uncertain. The CDR3 length is 14 residues. The germline V gene encodes CDR1 MNHEY and CDR2 SMNVEV (reference sequence). V lost 6 bases, J lost 6 bases, and 14 bases lay in between. The DNA for the CDR3 is TGTGCCAGCAGCTCACCCAAGGGCGCCGGGGAGCTGTTTTTT. This encodes CASSSPKGAGELFF.

The chain is built from TRBV4-2 and TRBJ2-3, with TRBD2 matching over 9 bases. The CDR3 has 16 amino acids. Germline trimming cut 3 bases from V and 2 bases from J; bases unmatched to any gene: 6. CDR1 and CDR2 (germline): LGHNA, YNFKEQ. The CDR3 sequence is CASSQALAGNTDTQYF. As DNA, the CDR3 is TGTGCCAGCAGCCAGGCTCTAGCGGGGAACACAGATACGCAGTATTTT.

This clonotype has just a few counts. The chain links TRBV27 to TRBJ2-7; no firm D call. V was pared by 3 bases and J by 4 bases, with 10 bases between. This CDR3 is built from 13 residues. Per germline, CDR1 MNHEY and CDR2 SMNVEV (reference sequence). CDR3 DNA sequence: TGTGCCAGCAGTTTTATGGTAGGGTACGAGCAGTACTTC. This translates into CASSFMVGYEQYF.

The V and J genes are TRBV6-1 and TRBJ1-1; possible D gene TRBD1, 5 bases. The CDR3 runs to 13 residues. Between the trimmed V and J ends, which lost 1 base and 7 bases, there was a span of 10 bases. The germline CDR1 and CDR2 sequences are MNHNS and SASEGT. The CDR3 reads CASSEGGRIEAFF. The CDR3 region has the DNA TGTGCCAGCAGTGAAGGGGGGAGGATTGAAGCTTTCTTT.

The chain employs TRBV5-6 and TRBJ1-2; D possibly corresponds to TRBD1 (6 bases). Germline V gene lookup returns CDR1 SGHDT and CDR2 YYEEEE. The CDR3 contains 15 residues. Deletions cut 0 bases from V and 5 bases from J, with 14 bases between. The CDR3 coding sequence is TGTGCCAGCAGCTTGGAATCGGGGGCCTTTTATGGCTACACCTTC. This encodes CASSLESGAFYGYTF.

This clonotype was seen a handful of times. The chain is built from TRBV2 and TRBJ1-5, with a weak D call TRBD1 (6 bases). This CDR3 comprises 13 residues. Trimming pared 6 bases from V and 7 bases from J, leaving 13 bases between. Germline CDR1 reads SNHLY; CDR2 reads FYNNEI. CDR3 sequence reads: CASRGGLGQPQHF. The CDR3 DNA reads as TGTGCCAGCAGAGGGGGATTGGGACAGCCCCAGCATTTT. The full variable domain, completed using reference TRBV2 and TRBJ1-5, is EPEVTQTPSHQVTQMGQEVILRCVPISNHLYFYWYRQILGQKVEFLVSFYNNEISEKSEIFDDQFSVERPDGSNFTLKIRSTKLEDSAMYFCASRGGLGQPQHFGDGTRLSIL.

About this clonotype itself: The junction shows a germline mismatch at one end, possibly a read error. The chain combines TRBV6-1 with TRBJ2-4; 11 nucleotides align to TRBD1. The CDR3 contains 17 residues. Germline V CDR1 and CDR2: MNHNS, SASEGT. The CDR3 DNA follows: TGTGCCAGCAGCCTAAAACCGGGACAGGGGGGTGGAAGTGGGTCTGTCTTC. Translating gives CASSLKPGQGGGSGSVF.

The chain links TRBV6-2 or TRBV6-3 to TRBJ1-1; a weak D match, TRBD1 (6 bases). The CDR3 is 15 residues long. Looked up from germline, CDR1 is MNHEY and CDR2 is SVGEGT. V dropped 11 bases and J dropped 1 base, with 20 bases sitting between them. The CDR3 sequence is CASLPGGLGNTEAFF. The DNA of the CDR3 is TGTGCCTCTCTACCGGGGGGGCTGGGGAACACTGAAGCTTTCTTT.

The V and J genes are TRBV5-4 and TRBJ2-3; no definite D call. Germline CDR1 is SGHNT and CDR2 is YYREEE (reference sequence). With 3 bases removed from V and 0 bases from J, the gap between germline ends came to 11 bases. CDR3 length equals 15 residues. This CDR3 reads CASSSARASTDTQYF. The CDR3 nucleotides are TGTGCCAGCAGCTCGGCCCGGGCGAGCACAGATACGCAGTATTTT.

This clonotype has only a few counts. The V gene is TRBV27, the J gene TRBJ1-5; 10 bases line up with TRBD1. CDR1 and CDR2 (germline): MNHEY, SMNVEV (reference sequence). The trim removed 5 bases at V and 0 bases at J, leaving 10 bases unmatched. CDR3 size: 18 residues. The CDR3 spells CASSPRTGGIYSNQPQHF. The CDR3 DNA reads TGTGCCAGCAGTCCGAGGACAGGGGGGATATATAGCAATCAGCCCCAGCATTTT.